The TCR beta chain described here comes from a study of blood T cell repertoires in COVID-19. About the study: In each case, the material was cDNA or gDNA derived from T cells, B-cell-depleted T cells, or PBMCs.

The germline V gene encodes CDR1 LGHDT and CDR2 YNNKEL (reference sequence). Trimming took 0 bases from V and 5 from J; bases not matched to a gene: 8. The CDR3 covers 16 residues. Method: immunoSEQ multiplex PCR; TCRdb's copy keeps in-frame clones and lacks some. The data show about 130,000 clones, around 80% seen once. The origin of this receptor is a man between 35 and 55 years old with acute COVID-19. The sample taken for sequencing was PBMCs or T cells enriched from blood (not recorded which). The V and J genes are TRBV3-1 (or the pseudogene TRBV3-2) and TRBJ2-7; 9 bases are shared with TRBD2. CDR3: CASSQDGGTSMHEQYF. The CDR3 DNA reads TGTGCCAGCAGCCAAGATGGGGGGACTAGCATGCACGAGCAGTACTTC.